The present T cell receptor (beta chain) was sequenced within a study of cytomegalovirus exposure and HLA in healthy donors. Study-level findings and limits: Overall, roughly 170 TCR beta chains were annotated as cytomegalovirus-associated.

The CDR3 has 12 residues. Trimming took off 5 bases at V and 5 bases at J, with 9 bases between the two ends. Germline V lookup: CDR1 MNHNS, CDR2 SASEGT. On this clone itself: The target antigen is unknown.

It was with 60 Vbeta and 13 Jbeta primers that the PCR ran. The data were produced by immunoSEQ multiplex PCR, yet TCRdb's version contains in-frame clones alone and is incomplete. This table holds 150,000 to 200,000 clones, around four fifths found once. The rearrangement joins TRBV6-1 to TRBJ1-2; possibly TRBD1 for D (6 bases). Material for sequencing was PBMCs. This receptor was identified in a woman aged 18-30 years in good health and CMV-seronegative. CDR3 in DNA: TGTGCCAGCAGTTCCCAGGGGTATGGCTACACCTTC. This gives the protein CASSSQGYGYTF.